This T cell receptor beta chain was sequenced during a study of blood T cell repertoires in COVID-19. The wider study: COVID-19 samples, acute and convalescent, were from the United States, Italy and Spain. In each case, the material was cDNA or gDNA derived from T cells, B-cell-depleted T cells, or PBMCs.

Original data processing: The authors estimated nucleated cell counts from reference gene primer amplification. Assay used: immunoSEQ multiplex PCR; TCRdb lists only in-frame clones, some missing. V and J calls and clone size come straight from that table; D and trimming were deduced from the DNA. The sample consists of approximately 100,000 clones, roughly 83% of them appearing once. Losses at the gene ends were 0 bases for V and 3 bases for J; bases not matched to a gene: 3. Germline loops: CDR1 GTSNPN, CDR2 SVGIG (reference sequence). This CDR3 spans 14 amino acids. The sequencing sample was made of peripheral blood. This rearrangement joins TRBV30 to TRBJ2-5; TRBD2 aligns across 8 bases. This clonotype originated in a woman over 75 with active or convalescent COVID-19. CDR3 loop: CAWSVGGEKETQYF. The CDR3 bases are TGTGCCTGGAGTGTCGGGGGGGAGAAAGAGACCCAGTACTTC.